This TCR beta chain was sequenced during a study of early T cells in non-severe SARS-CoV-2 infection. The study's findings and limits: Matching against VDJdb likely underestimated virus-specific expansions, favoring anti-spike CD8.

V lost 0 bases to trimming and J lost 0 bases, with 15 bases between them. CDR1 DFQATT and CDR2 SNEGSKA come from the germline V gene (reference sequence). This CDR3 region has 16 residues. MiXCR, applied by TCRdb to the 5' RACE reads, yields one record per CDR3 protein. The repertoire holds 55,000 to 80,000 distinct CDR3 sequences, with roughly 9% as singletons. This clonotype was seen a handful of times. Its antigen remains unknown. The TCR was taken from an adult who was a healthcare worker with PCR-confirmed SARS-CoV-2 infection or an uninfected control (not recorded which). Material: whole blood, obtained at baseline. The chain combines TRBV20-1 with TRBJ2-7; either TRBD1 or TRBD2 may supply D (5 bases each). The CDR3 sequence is CSARERGRMFSYEQYF. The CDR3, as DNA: TGCAGTGCTAGAGAGAGGGGACGGATGTTCTCCTACGAGCAGTACTTC.